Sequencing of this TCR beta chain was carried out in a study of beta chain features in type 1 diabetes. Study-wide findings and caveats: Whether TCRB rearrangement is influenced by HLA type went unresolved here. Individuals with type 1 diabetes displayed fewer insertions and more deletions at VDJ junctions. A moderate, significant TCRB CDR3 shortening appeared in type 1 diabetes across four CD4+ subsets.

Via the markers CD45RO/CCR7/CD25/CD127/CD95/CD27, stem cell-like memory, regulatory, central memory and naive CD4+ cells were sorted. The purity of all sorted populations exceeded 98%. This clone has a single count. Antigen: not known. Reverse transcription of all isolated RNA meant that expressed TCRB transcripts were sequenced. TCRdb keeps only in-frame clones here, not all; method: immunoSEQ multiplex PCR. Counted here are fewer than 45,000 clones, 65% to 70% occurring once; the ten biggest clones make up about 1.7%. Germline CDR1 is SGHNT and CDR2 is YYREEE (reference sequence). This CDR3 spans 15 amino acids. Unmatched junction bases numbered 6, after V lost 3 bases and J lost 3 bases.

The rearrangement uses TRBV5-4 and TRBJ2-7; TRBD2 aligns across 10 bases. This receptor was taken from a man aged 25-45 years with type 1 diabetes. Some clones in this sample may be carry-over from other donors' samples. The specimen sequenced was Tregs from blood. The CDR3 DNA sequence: TGTGCCAGCAGCTCATATAGCGGGGGGTACTACGAGCAGTACTTC. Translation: CASSSYSGGYYEQYF.